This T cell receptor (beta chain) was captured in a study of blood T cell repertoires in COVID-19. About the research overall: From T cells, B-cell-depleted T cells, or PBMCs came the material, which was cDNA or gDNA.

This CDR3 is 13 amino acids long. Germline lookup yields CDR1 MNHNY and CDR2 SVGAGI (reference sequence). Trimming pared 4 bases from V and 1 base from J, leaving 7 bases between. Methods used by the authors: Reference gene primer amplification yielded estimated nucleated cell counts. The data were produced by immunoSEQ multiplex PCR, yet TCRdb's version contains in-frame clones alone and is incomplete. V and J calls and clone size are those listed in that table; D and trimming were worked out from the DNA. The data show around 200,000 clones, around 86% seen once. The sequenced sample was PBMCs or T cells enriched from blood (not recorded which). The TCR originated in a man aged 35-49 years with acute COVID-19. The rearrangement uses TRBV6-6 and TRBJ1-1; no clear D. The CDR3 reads CASSWNRNTEAFF. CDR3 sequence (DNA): TGTGCCAGCAGTTGGAACAGGAACACTGAAGCTTTCTTT.